The clone carrying this T cell receptor (beta chain) was detected a few times. The antigen remains unidentified. The data are from a study of beta chain features in type 1 diabetes. Study observations and caveats: Cells with high TCR expression could be over-represented when cDNA is sequenced. All four CD4+ subsets of Type 1 diabetes patients contained TCRB CDR3s that were moderately but significantly shorter. A pattern of fewer insertions and more deletions at VDJ junctions was seen in type 1 diabetes patients.

The germline V gene has CDR1 SEHNR and CDR2 FQNEAQ (reference sequence). This CDR3 is 15 amino acids long. J lost 4 bases, V lost 0 bases, and 5 bases had no gene match. Purity of each sorted population was above 98%. Expressed TCRB transcripts were sequenced, since all the RNA that had been isolated was reverse transcribed. The study sequenced naive, central memory and regulatory T cell samples to an average of about 4 million reads. Data came from immunoSEQ multiplex PCR; TCRdb stores just in-frame clones and leaves some out. Altogether roughly 730,000 clones are present, under 15% being singletons, with the ten largest covering less than 0.025%.

The sequencing input was naive CD4+ T cells from blood. The receptor was derived from a man between 18 and 35 years old with type 1 diabetes. The chain recombines TRBV7-9 with TRBJ2-5; 7 bases fit TRBD2. CDR3 sequence reads: CASSLAVLAAETQYF. The CDR3 nucleotides are TGTGCCAGCAGCTTAGCGGTCCTAGCGGCAGAGACCCAGTACTTC.